A single sample is the source of the 2 T cell receptor beta chains below, sequenced in a study of cytomegalovirus exposure and HLA in healthy donors. PCR amplification relied on 60 Vbeta primers (plus 13 Jbeta primers). Assay: immunoSEQ multiplex PCR; the TCRdb copy retains only in-frame clones and omits some. The table has around 190,000 clones, around 80% seen once; the top ten hold 0.65% to 0.75%. The sequenced material came from PBMCs. These receptors originate from a woman in her 40s in good health and CMV-seronegative.

The rearrangement uses TRBV28 and TRBJ1-5; possible D gene TRBD1, 6 bases. The germline V gene encodes CDR1 MDHEN and CDR2 SYDVKM. The CDR3 is 15 residues long. The V and J ends lost 5 bases and 3 bases respectively, with 14 bases between them. CDR3 in DNA: TGTGCCAGCAGTAGCCCACAGGGTCACAATCAGCCCCAGCATTTT. It is translated as CASSSPQGHNQPQHF.

This chain links TRBV19 with TRBJ1-1; D perhaps matches TRBD1 (5 bases). There are 13 residues in the CDR3. The V and J ends lost 3 bases and 5 bases respectively, with 10 bases between them. Germline V gene lookup returns CDR1 LNHDA and CDR2 SQIVND (reference sequence). CDR3 nucleotides: TGTGCCAGTAGTATGATAGGGGTGACTGAAGCTTTCTTT. Its translation: CASSMIGVTEAFF.